These 5 T cell receptor beta chains were all obtained from the same sample, sequenced in a study of blood T cell repertoires in COVID-19. Some clones are missing from TCRdb's copy, which holds only in-frame ones; the method was immunoSEQ multiplex PCR. This sample has around 140,000 clones, with roughly 89% found just once. Sequenced material: PBMCs or T cells enriched from blood (not recorded which). The receptors shown here come from a man between 50 and 59 years old who had recovered from COVID-19.

The chain carries TRBV6-2 or TRBV6-3 and TRBJ1-1; D is undetermined. The V end was cut by 6 bases, the J end by 8 bases, with 10 bases between. Germline values: CDR1 MNHEY, CDR2 SVGEGT. This CDR3 has 11 residues. The chain's CDR3 is CASSPAREAFF. CDR3 sequence (DNA): TGTGCCAGCAGCCCGGCGAGGGAAGCTTTCTTT.

The sample holds one count of this clone. The genes are TRBV5-1 and TRBJ1-3, with TRBD1 as a possible D gene (6 bases). V was pared by 1 base and J by 5 bases, with 16 bases between. This CDR3 comprises 16 residues. The germline V gene encodes CDR1 SGHRS and CDR2 YFSETQ. CDR3 sequence: CASSLLPGQGRNTIYF. The CDR3 DNA is TGCGCCAGCAGCTTGTTACCGGGACAAGGTCGAAACACCATATATTTT.

The J gene is TRBJ1-1, the V gene TRBV4-2; a weak D match, TRBD1 (6 bases). This CDR3 is 16 amino acids long. V shed 0 bases and J shed 4 bases, with 15 bases lying between them. CDR1 is LGHNA, CDR2 YNFKEQ, per germline. The CDR3 DNA sequence: TGTGCCAGCAGCCAAGAAGGGGTCAGGGACATCACTGAAGCTTTCTTT. Protein: CASSQEGVRDITEAFF.

The V call is TRBV18, the J call TRBJ1-4; no clear D. CDR3 size: 13 residues. V lost 3 bases, J lost 5 bases, and 7 bases lay in between. Germline V gene data show CDR1 as KGHSH and CDR2 as LQKENI. DNA for the CDR3: TGTGCCAGCTCACCCGCTAGGAATGAAAAACTGTTTTTT. Amino acid sequence: CASSPARNEKLFF.

CDR3 protein: CASSWGGFNEKLFF. For the CDR3, the DNA is TGTGCCAGCAGTTGGGGAGGGTTTAATGAAAAACTGTTTTTT. The gene calls are TRBV27 and TRBJ1-4; D is uncertain. Between the trimmed V and J ends, which lost 4 bases and 4 bases, there was a span of 10 bases. Germline V gene data show CDR1 as MNHEY and CDR2 as SMNVEV (reference sequence). The CDR3 runs to 14 residues.